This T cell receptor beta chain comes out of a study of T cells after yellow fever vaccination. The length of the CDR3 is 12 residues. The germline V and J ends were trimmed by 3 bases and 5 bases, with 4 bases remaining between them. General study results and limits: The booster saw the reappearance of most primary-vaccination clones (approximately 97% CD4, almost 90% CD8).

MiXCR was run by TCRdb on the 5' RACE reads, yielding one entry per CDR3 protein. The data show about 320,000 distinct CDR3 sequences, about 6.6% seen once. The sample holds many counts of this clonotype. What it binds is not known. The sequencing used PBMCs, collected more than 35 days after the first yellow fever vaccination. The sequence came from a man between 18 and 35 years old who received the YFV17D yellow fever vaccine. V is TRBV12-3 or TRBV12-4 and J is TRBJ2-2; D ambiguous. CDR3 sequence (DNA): TGTGCCAGCAGTTTTGAGACCGGGGAGCTGTTTTTT. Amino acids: CASSFETGELFF.